The clone carrying this T cell receptor beta chain appeared many times. Antigen unknown. This sample is part of a study of T cells in Graves' hyperthyroidism and ophthalmopathy. Study background: Peripheral blood sampling occurred at initial diagnosis, before any treatment.

Findings of the study overall: Blood shared most expanded thyroid clonotypes above 0.001.

This CDR3 spans 13 amino acids. Germline CDR1 SNHLY, CDR2 FYNNEI. Trimming removed 4 bases at V and 3 bases at J, with 10 bases between. In the ophthalmopathy cohort, Clinical Activity Score was at least 3, NOSPECS grade at least 4, and duration under 3 months. On the basis of clinical symptoms, serum thyroxine and TRAb, thyroid ultrasound and orbital computed tomography, diagnoses were made. Amplified TCR beta CDR3 regions came from RNA transcripts. Carried out on the TCR CDR3, a first-round RT-PCR used the HTBI primer set. TCRdb processed the multiplex PCR reads anew with MiXCR; each CDR3 protein has one entry. The sample consists of 400,000 to 500,000 distinct CDR3 sequences, approximately 15% of them appearing once.

The receptor comes from a man in his late teens or twenties with Graves' ophthalmopathy. The chain combines TRBV2 with TRBJ2-7; D is unclear. Material: blood. The CDR3 nucleotides are TGTGCCAGCAGTGCGCTATTTAGCTACGAGCAGTACTTC. Translated, it gives CASSALFSYEQYF.